The rows below give T cell receptor beta chains drawn from one sample of a study of blood T cell repertoires in COVID-19. This table comes from immunoSEQ multiplex PCR, and its TCRdb copy is limited to in-frame clones, with some not included. Counted here are 68,000 or so clones, roughly 85% occurring once; the ten biggest clones make up 3.4%. What was sequenced was peripheral blood. These receptor sequences come from a woman aged 45 to 65 with COVID-19, enrolled during active disease. Both conserved end residues are part of each CDR3. Rows give clone size only sometimes, using once, few, many, or a class for an expanded clone.

v_call | clone_size | cdr3_aa
TRBV11-2 | once | CASSLGARETQYF
TRBV12-5 | NA | CASGLPGGEAFF
TRBV29-1 | NA | CSVVVADSYNEQFF
TRBV18 | NA | CASSLTGDTQYF
TRBV6-1 | NA | CASSEAGLVAGEQFF
TRBV5-1 | NA | CASSLEPGGSGNTIYF
TRBV7-2 | NA | CASSPWTSGYNEQFF
TRBV5-1 | NA | CASSVRASTEAFF
TRBV19 | few | CASSIGLLQPQHF
TRBV7-2 | NA | CATLRNIANTGELFF
TRBV2 | NA | CASSHRGANEKLFF
TRBV19 | NA | CASSRDWPDSGNTIYF
TRBV27 | NA | CASNTGTIGELFF
TRBV7-3 | NA | CASSLTANQPQHF